Described below is a single TCR beta chain sequence and its context. Its recognized antigen is unknown. Per-base qualities were not stored, and no clone one base away is much larger. The collaborating institutions used their own protocols to collect whole blood in K2EDTA tubes. Collaborator samples were shipped for TCRbeta analysis as frozen whole blood, isolated PBMCs, or DNA extracted from either sample type. For CDR1 and CDR2, the germline V gene lists SGHAT and FQNNGV. From the cysteine through the phenylalanine, the CDR3 covers 15 amino acids. Of the read, only the CDR3 DNA is kept; its 45 bases are in frame from base 1. V is pared back by 1 base and J by 3 bases, with 13 bases lying between the germline termini. This specimen belongs to a study of blood T cell repertoires in COVID-19 (dated by TCRdb to 2018 to 2021). Looking at the study overall: Samples from collaborators originated in the United States, Italy and Spain and spanned both the acute and convalescent phases of COVID-19. The prospective study material was composed of cDNA or gDNA derived from T cells, B-cell-depleted T cells, or PBMCs. Deeply sampled blood TCRbeta repertoires from subjects exposed to, actively infected with, or recovered from COVID-19 were included in the dataset. The repertoires were released in a freely available public database intended as a resource for research on the immune response to SARS-CoV-2. Samples came from the ongoing ImmuneRACE study (first 160 participants) plus 1,254 subjects from 6 global collaborators. The sample metadata nearly always contained a de-identified subject ID, COVID-19 status, age in years and sex. Where available, HLA class I and class II types were taken from metadata supplied by the sample provider and were not determined by assay-based typing.

The immunoSEQ Assay, a bias-controlled multiplex PCR, was used to amplify TCRbeta CDR3 regions from genomic DNA. In the paper's pipeline: The number of nucleated cells in each sample was estimated from the amplification of reference gene primers within the assay. Sequence reads were collapsed and filtered to measure the absolute abundance of every unique TCRbeta CDR3 rearrangement. Productive Simpson clonality was computed per sample as the square root of Simpson's diversity index over productive rearrangements. In TCRdb, the immuneACCESS table is reduced to in-frame sequences with V and J assigned. These tables do not hold every clone; where another copy was compared, an unresolved V gene accounts for under half, and the others remain unexplained. V, J and clone size reflect that table, while D and trimming were determined from the DNA. The table for this sample lists under 200,000 clones; around 83% of them were counted only once. The top ten hold around 6.3% of the sample.

Overall study results and their limits: How much clinical and demographic metadata was included differed by source and by participant, and the metadata was provided uncurated.

Rearrangement joined TRBV11-2 to TRBJ2-7; TRBD2 is possibly the D segment (5 matching bases). The receptor was derived from a woman aged 40 to 55 with acute or convalescent COVID-19. The sample taken for sequencing was peripheral blood. In nucleotides, the sequence is TGTGCCAGCAGCTTAGGTACGGGCGGGCTCTACGAGCAGTACTTC. This codes for CASSLGTGGLYEQYF.